This record looks at one T cell receptor beta chain sequence and its context. Its antigen is not known. These data originate in a study of type 1 regulatory T cells. Trimming left V 4 bases short and J 1 base short, with 30 bases between. CDR3 length equals 21 residues. TCRdb re-analysed the reads in MiXCR, keeping a single row per CDR3 protein. Of 55,000 to 65,000 distinct CDR3 sequences in the sample, approximately 60% are singletons; the top ten hold 1.8%. The specimen sequenced was cultured non-Tr1 T cells, either the whole culture or a sorted T cell fraction (not recorded which). This TCR was sampled from a human donor in good health. This chain joins TRBV23-1 and TRBJ2-3; D may match TRBD1 or TRBD2 (7 bases each). Being an ORF, TRBV23-1 has a function that is uncertain. In DNA, the CDR3 is TGCGCCAGCAGTCGTTCAGGGGGATGGGGTTGGCGGGAGAGTTGCACAGATACGCAGTATTTT. It specifies CASSRSGGWGWRESCTDTQYF.